This is a list of T cell receptor beta chains from one sample in a study of cytomegalovirus exposure and HLA in healthy donors. Sequencing was performed with immunoSEQ multiplex PCR; in TCRdb, only in-frame clones are kept and a portion is missing. The sample holds 130,000 or so clones; around 73% are singletons and the top ten take around 1.5%. The sample consisted of PBMCs. Receptors were obtained from a female donor in good health and CMV-seronegative. Each CDR3 is given with its conserved first and last residue. D genes are given only for firm matches. Some rows have no size entry. The others give once, few or many, or a class for an expanded clone.

D gene: TRBD2
V gene: TRBV6-5
clone size: .
J gene: TRBJ2-7
CDR3 DNA: TGTGCCAGCAAGGGAGGGAAGCTCGAAGAGCAGTACTTC
CDR3 protein: CASKGGKLEEQYF

D gene: TRBD1
V gene: TRBV10-2
clone size: .
J gene: TRBJ2-4
CDR3 DNA: TGCGCCAGCAGCGTGGACAGGGCCATTCAGTACTTC
CDR3 protein: CASSVDRAIQYF

D gene: TRBD1
V gene: TRBV9
clone size: .
J gene: TRBJ1-2
CDR3 DNA: TGTGCCAGCAGCGAACCTCCCGGGACAGGGGGTGGCTACACCTTC
CDR3 protein: CASSEPPGTGGGYTF

D gene: TRBD2
V gene: TRBV19
clone size: .
J gene: TRBJ2-1
CDR3 DNA: TGTGCCAGCTCGCCACGGACTAGCGGTAACAATGAGCAGTTCTTC
CDR3 protein: CASSPRTSGNNEQFF

D gene: .
V gene: TRBV19
clone size: .
J gene: TRBJ1-5
CDR3 DNA: TGTGCCAGTAGTATAAACAGGGACAATCAGCCCCAGCATTTT
CDR3 protein: CASSINRDNQPQHF

D gene: TRBD1
V gene: TRBV11-2
clone size: .
J gene: TRBJ1-5
CDR3 DNA: TGTGCCAGCAGCTTATCGACAGGGGGGTTGAATCAGCCCCAGCATTTT
CDR3 protein: CASSLSTGGLNQPQHF

D gene: .
V gene: TRBV9
clone size: .
J gene: TRBJ2-7
CDR3 DNA: TGTGCCAGCAGCGTAGGAGAAAGCGAGCAGTACTTC
CDR3 protein: CASSVGESEQYF

D gene: TRBD1
V gene: TRBV7-2
clone size: .
J gene: TRBJ1-2
CDR3 DNA: TGTGCCAGCAGCTTAGGGACAGGCATAGGCTACACCTTC
CDR3 protein: CASSLGTGIGYTF

D gene: TRBD1
V gene: TRBV6-1
clone size: .
J gene: TRBJ1-2
CDR3 DNA: TGTGCCAGCAGTGCCGACAGGGTCTGGGATGGCTACACCTTC
CDR3 protein: CASSADRVWDGYTF

D gene: .
V gene: TRBV27
clone size: .
J gene: TRBJ2-5
CDR3 DNA: TGTGCCAGCAGTTTAGGCAGGGGCCGACCGGAGACCCAGTACTTC
CDR3 protein: CASSLGRGRPETQYF

D gene: TRBD1
V gene: TRBV13
clone size: .
J gene: TRBJ1-2
CDR3 DNA: TGTGCCAGCAGCCAAAGGACAGGTGGCTACACCTTC
CDR3 protein: CASSQRTGGYTF

D gene: .
V gene: TRBV29-1
clone size: .
J gene: TRBJ1-1
CDR3 DNA: TGCAGCGTTGAACGGAACACTGAAGCTTTCTTT
CDR3 protein: CSVERNTEAFF

D gene: .
V gene: TRBV27
clone size: few
J gene: TRBJ2-7
CDR3 DNA: TGTGCCAGCAGTTTATCGGAGGCGAACTACGAGCAGTACTTC
CDR3 protein: CASSLSEANYEQYF

D gene: .
V gene: TRBV6-1
clone size: .
J gene: TRBJ1-1
CDR3 DNA: TGTGCCAGCAGTGGGGGCGCAGCTTTCTTT
CDR3 protein: CASSGGAAFF

D gene: TRBD1
V gene: TRBV6-1
clone size: .
J gene: TRBJ2-7
CDR3 DNA: TGTGCCAGCAGTGCAGAGACAGGGAATACGCACGAGCAGTACTTC
CDR3 protein: CASSAETGNTHEQYF